What follows describes a single T cell receptor (beta chain). This entry belongs to a study of blood T cell repertoires in COVID-19. TCRdb keeps only in-frame clones here, not all; method: immunoSEQ multiplex PCR. This repertoire shows approximately 70,000 clones, 90% found once; its top ten account for about 2.7%. V was pared by 2 bases and J by 2 bases, with 10 bases between. CDR3 length: 15 residues. Germline V gives CDR1 KGHSH, CDR2 LQKENI. Material: peripheral blood. The TCR comes from a human donor in a cohort sampled during active COVID-19. J is TRBJ1-5 and V is TRBV18; D perhaps matches TRBD1 (6 bases). The CDR3 reads CASSPGGAGNQPQHF. Written as DNA, the CDR3 is TGTGCCAGCTCACCAGGGGGCGCGGGCAATCAGCCCCAGCATTTT. Together with reference TRBV18 and TRBJ1-5, the CDR3 gives the full variable domain: NAGVMQNPRHLVRRRGQEARLRCSPMKGHSHVYWYRQLPEEGLKFMVYLQKENIIDESGMPKERFSAEFPKEGPSILRIQQVVRGDSAAYFCASSPGGAGNQPQHFGDGTRLSIL.